This is a list of T cell receptor beta chains from one sample in a study of T cell repertoires in cytomegalovirus infection. Via MiXCR, TCRdb re-called the reads, giving one row per CDR3 protein. The sample yields around 320,000 distinct CDR3 sequences, 9.5% seen once. Sequencing was done on a sample of PBMCs. Receptors were obtained from a human donor in good health (CMV status not recorded). Some clones in this sample may be carry-over from other donors' samples. Both conserved end residues are part of each CDR3. D genes are given only for firm matches. A row's size may be missing; if present it is once, few, many or a size class.

v_call: TRBV20-1
d_call: TRBD2
j_call: TRBJ2-4
clone_size: once
cdr3_aa: CSASGGGRRNIQYF
cdr3_nt: TGCAGTGCTAGTGGGGGGGGTAGGCGGAACATTCAGTACTTC

v_call: TRBV7-2
d_call: -
j_call: TRBJ2-3
clone_size: -
cdr3_aa: CAISSRGDTDTQYF
cdr3_nt: TGTGCCATCTCTTCCAGGGGTGACACAGATACGCAGTATTTT

v_call: TRBV7-2
d_call: -
j_call: TRBJ2-3
clone_size: few
cdr3_aa: CASTGTGLTSTDTQYF
cdr3_nt: TGTGCCAGCACCGGAACGGGACTCACTAGCACAGATACGCAGTATTTT

v_call: TRBV11-2
d_call: TRBD2
j_call: TRBJ2-1
clone_size: many
cdr3_aa: CASSFGLAGSRQFF
cdr3_nt: TGTGCCAGCAGCTTCGGACTAGCGGGGAGCCGGCAGTTCTTC

v_call: TRBV11-2
d_call: TRBD1
j_call: TRBJ2-5
clone_size: many
cdr3_aa: CASSGGQARETQYF
cdr3_nt: TGTGCCAGCAGCGGGGGACAGGCAAGGGAGACCCAGTACTTC

v_call: TRBV2
d_call: -
j_call: TRBJ2-7
clone_size: few
cdr3_aa: CASSLSDLSYEQYF
cdr3_nt: TGTGCCAGCAGTCTATCGGACCTCTCCTACGAGCAGTACTTC

v_call: TRBV11-3
d_call: -
j_call: TRBJ2-3
clone_size: few
cdr3_aa: CASSRSTGSVADTQYF
cdr3_nt: TGTGCCAGCAGTCGGAGCACTGGTAGTGTTGCAGATACGCAGTATTTT

v_call: TRBV7-2
d_call: -
j_call: TRBJ2-7
clone_size: many
cdr3_aa: CASSLGLLGHIYF
cdr3_nt: TGTGCCAGCAGCTTAGGGTTATTGGGACATATTTACTTC

v_call: TRBV12-3/TRBV12-4
d_call: -
j_call: TRBJ1-4
clone_size: -
cdr3_aa: CASSSTHEKLFF
cdr3_nt: TGTGCCAGCAGTTCGACACATGAAAAACTGTTTTTT

v_call: TRBV20-1
d_call: -
j_call: TRBJ1-2
clone_size: -
cdr3_aa: CSARGQRDYGYTF
cdr3_nt: TGCAGTGCTAGAGGACAGCGAGACTATGGCTACACCTTC

v_call: TRBV20-1
d_call: -
j_call: TRBJ1-1
clone_size: -
cdr3_aa: CSARLSGDANTEAFF
cdr3_nt: TGCAGTGCTAGGTTGTCAGGGGATGCGAACACTGAAGCTTTCTTT

v_call: TRBV20-1
d_call: TRBD1
j_call: TRBJ1-4
clone_size: many
cdr3_aa: CSARDRGSNEKLFF
cdr3_nt: TGCAGTGCTAGGGACAGGGGTTCTAATGAAAAACTGTTTTTT

v_call: TRBV28
d_call: -
j_call: TRBJ1-5
clone_size: few
cdr3_aa: CASSLEGALPQHF
cdr3_nt: TGTGCCAGCAGTTTAGAGGGTGCCCTGCCCCAGCATTTT

v_call: TRBV7-6
d_call: TRBD2
j_call: TRBJ2-3
clone_size: -
cdr3_aa: CASSLARGLAGRTDTQYF
cdr3_nt: TGTGCCAGCAGCTTAGCGCGGGGACTAGCGGGACGCACAGATACGCAGTATTTT

v_call: TRBV7-2
d_call: -
j_call: TRBJ2-5
clone_size: many
cdr3_aa: CASNSRRYSETQYF
cdr3_nt: TGTGCCAGCAACTCCAGGCGGTACTCGGAGACCCAGTACTTC

v_call: TRBV12-3/TRBV12-4
d_call: TRBD1
j_call: TRBJ2-2
clone_size: -
cdr3_aa: CASSPPGTGWAGELFF
cdr3_nt: TGTGCCAGCAGTCCACCCGGGACAGGGTGGGCCGGGGAGCTGTTTTTT

v_call: TRBV10-2
d_call: -
j_call: TRBJ1-5
clone_size: few
cdr3_aa: CASSESGAVGWPQHF
cdr3_nt: TGCGCCAGCAGTGAGTCCGGCGCGGTGGGTTGGCCCCAGCATTTT

v_call: TRBV24-1
d_call: -
j_call: TRBJ2-5
clone_size: many
cdr3_aa: CATSDRGTDLEKTQYF
cdr3_nt: TGTGCCACCAGTGATAGGGGGACGGACTTGGAGAAGACCCAGTACTTC

v_call: TRBV5-1
d_call: TRBD2
j_call: TRBJ2-3
clone_size: -
cdr3_aa: CASRSRGVVSDTQYF
cdr3_nt: TGCGCCAGCAGAAGTCGGGGGGTTGTTTCAGATACGCAGTATTTT

v_call: TRBV7-2
d_call: -
j_call: TRBJ1-2
clone_size: many
cdr3_aa: CASSLDLQGRGYTF
cdr3_nt: TGTGCCAGCAGCTTAGATTTACAGGGCCGGGGCTACACCTTC

v_call: TRBV6-5
d_call: -
j_call: TRBJ2-1
clone_size: -
cdr3_aa: CASSSALERSSYNEQFF
cdr3_nt: TGTGCCAGCAGTTCCGCCCTAGAACGGAGCTCCTACAATGAGCAGTTCTTC

v_call: TRBV6-6
d_call: TRBD2
j_call: TRBJ2-7
clone_size: few
cdr3_aa: CASREREGGSYEQYF
cdr3_nt: TGTGCCAGCAGGGAGCGGGAGGGCGGGTCCTACGAGCAGTACTTC

v_call: TRBV7-2
d_call: TRBD1
j_call: TRBJ1-3
clone_size: many
cdr3_aa: CASSRDSSGNTIYF
cdr3_nt: TGTGCCAGCAGCAGGGACAGCTCTGGAAACACCATATATTTT

v_call: TRBV20-1
d_call: -
j_call: TRBJ1-5
clone_size: -
cdr3_aa: CSARDPAGANVPQHF
cdr3_nt: TGCAGTGCTAGAGATCCAGCAGGGGCCAATGTGCCCCAGCATTTT

v_call: TRBV12-3/TRBV12-4
d_call: -
j_call: TRBJ2-7
clone_size: -
cdr3_aa: CASSQGAISSYEQYF
cdr3_nt: TGTGCCAGCAGTCAAGGGGCCATCAGCTCCTACGAGCAGTACTTC

v_call: TRBV12-3/TRBV12-4
d_call: -
j_call: TRBJ1-5
clone_size: -
cdr3_aa: CASSGPLNQPQHF
cdr3_nt: TGTGCCAGCAGCGGACCGTTAAATCAGCCCCAGCATTTT

v_call: TRBV28
d_call: -
j_call: TRBJ2-6
clone_size: many
cdr3_aa: CASGQISSGANVLTF
cdr3_nt: TGTGCCAGTGGACAGATCTCCTCTGGGGCCAACGTCCTGACTTTC

v_call: TRBV27
d_call: -
j_call: TRBJ1-6
clone_size: -
cdr3_aa: CASKRGAGSPLHF
cdr3_nt: TGTGCCAGCAAACGGGGCGCGGGTTCACCCCTCCACTTT

v_call: TRBV6-1
d_call: TRBD1
j_call: TRBJ2-1
clone_size: -
cdr3_aa: CASSEGDPVRDSLKNEQFF
cdr3_nt: TGTGCCAGCAGTGAAGGGGATCCGGTTCGGGACAGTCTTAAAAATGAGCAGTTCTTC

v_call: TRBV12-3/TRBV12-4
d_call: -
j_call: TRBJ2-7
clone_size: -
cdr3_aa: CASSSFRHPQQYF
cdr3_nt: TGTGCCAGCAGTTCCTTTAGGCACCCACAGCAGTACTTC

v_call: TRBV15
d_call: TRBD2
j_call: TRBJ2-4
clone_size: few
cdr3_aa: CATSSTSGGAKNIQYF
cdr3_nt: TGTGCCACCAGCAGTACTAGCGGTGGAGCCAAAAACATTCAGTACTTC

v_call: TRBV3-1
d_call: -
j_call: TRBJ1-2
clone_size: -
cdr3_aa: CASSRTAANYGYTF
cdr3_nt: TGTGCCAGCAGCCGGACAGCAGCTAACTATGGCTACACCTTC

v_call: TRBV7-6
d_call: -
j_call: TRBJ1-1
clone_size: many
cdr3_aa: CASSLDPRENTEAFF
cdr3_nt: TGTGCCAGCAGCTTAGACCCCCGGGAGAACACTGAAGCTTTCTTT